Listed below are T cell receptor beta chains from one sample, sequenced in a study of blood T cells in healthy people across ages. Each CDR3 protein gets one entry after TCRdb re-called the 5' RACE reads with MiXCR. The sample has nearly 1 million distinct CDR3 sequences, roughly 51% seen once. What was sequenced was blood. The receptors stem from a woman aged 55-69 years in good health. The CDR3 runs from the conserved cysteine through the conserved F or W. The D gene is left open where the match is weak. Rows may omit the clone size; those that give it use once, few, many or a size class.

cdr3_aa: CASSLAGRGQYNEQFF
cdr3_nt: TGTGCCAGCAGCTTAGCGGGCCGGGGTCAATACAATGAGCAGTTCTTC
j_call: TRBJ2-1
d_call: NA
v_call: TRBV7-8
cdr3_length: 16
clone_size: NA

cdr3_aa: CSAPPGPTYTDTQYF
cdr3_nt: TGCAGTGCCCCCCCCGGGCCCACATACACAGATACGCAGTATTTT
j_call: TRBJ2-3
d_call: NA
v_call: TRBV20-1
cdr3_length: 15
clone_size: NA

cdr3_aa: CASSFGTTTYEQYF
cdr3_nt: TGCGCCAGCAGCTTCGGGACTACCACCTACGAGCAGTACTTC
j_call: TRBJ2-7
d_call: TRBD2
v_call: TRBV5-1
cdr3_length: 14
clone_size: NA

cdr3_aa: CASSPVAGGPPDTQYF
cdr3_nt: TGTGCCAGCAGTCCGGTAGCGGGAGGGCCCCCAGATACGCAGTATTTT
j_call: TRBJ2-3
d_call: TRBD2
v_call: TRBV27
cdr3_length: 16
clone_size: NA

cdr3_aa: CASSQDATTTDTQYF
cdr3_nt: TGTGCCAGCAGCCAAGATGCGACAACTACAGATACGCAGTATTTT
j_call: TRBJ2-3
d_call: NA
v_call: TRBV14
cdr3_length: 15
clone_size: NA

cdr3_aa: CASSYGVGDNEQYF
cdr3_nt: TGTGCCAGCAGTTATGGGGTAGGCGACAATGAGCAGTACTTC
j_call: TRBJ2-7
d_call: NA
v_call: TRBV6-6
cdr3_length: 14
clone_size: once

cdr3_aa: CSAHSPGLAGHSSYNEQFF
cdr3_nt: TGCAGTGCTCATTCACCGGGACTAGCGGGGCACAGCTCCTACAATGAGCAGTTCTTC
j_call: TRBJ2-1
d_call: TRBD2
v_call: TRBV20-1
cdr3_length: 19
clone_size: NA

cdr3_aa: CASRRFYTQYF
cdr3_nt: TGTGCCAGCAGGAGATTTTATACGCAGTATTTT
j_call: TRBJ2-3
d_call: NA
v_call: TRBV21-1
cdr3_length: 11
clone_size: NA

cdr3_aa: CASSLALVAGGSEQYF
cdr3_nt: TGTGCCAGCAGTTTAGCCCTCGTAGCGGGAGGGAGCGAGCAGTACTTC
j_call: TRBJ2-7
d_call: TRBD2
v_call: TRBV12-3/TRBV12-4
cdr3_length: 16
clone_size: few

cdr3_aa: CSARSGVGQPQHF
cdr3_nt: TGCAGTGCTAGGAGCGGTGTGGGACAGCCCCAGCATTTT
j_call: TRBJ1-5
d_call: NA
v_call: TRBV20-1
cdr3_length: 13
clone_size: NA

cdr3_aa: CASSLLSPTDTQYF
cdr3_nt: TGTGCCAGCAGCTTATTGAGTCCCACAGATACGCAGTATTTT
j_call: TRBJ2-3
d_call: NA
v_call: TRBV11-2
cdr3_length: 14
clone_size: NA

cdr3_aa: CASSRGSGRYNRGEQFF
cdr3_nt: TGTGCCAGCAGCCGGGGAAGCGGGAGGTATAATCGCGGTGAGCAGTTCTTC
j_call: TRBJ2-1
d_call: TRBD2
v_call: TRBV14
cdr3_length: 17
clone_size: NA

cdr3_aa: CASSRQDPYYGYTF
cdr3_nt: TGTGCCAGCAGCCGACAGGATCCGTACTATGGCTACACCTTC
j_call: TRBJ1-2
d_call: NA
v_call: TRBV7-9
cdr3_length: 14
clone_size: few

cdr3_aa: CATYGTSGFHGETQYF
cdr3_nt: TGTGCCACCTACGGGACTAGCGGCTTCCACGGAGAGACCCAGTACTTC
j_call: TRBJ2-5
d_call: TRBD2
v_call: TRBV15
cdr3_length: 16
clone_size: few

cdr3_aa: CASGYDGSYEQYF
cdr3_nt: TGTGCCAGCGGATATGACGGTTCCTACGAGCAGTACTTC
j_call: TRBJ2-7
d_call: NA
v_call: TRBV6-5
cdr3_length: 13
clone_size: NA

cdr3_aa: CASSLVGVATDTQYF
cdr3_nt: TGCGCCAGCAGCTTGGTGGGAGTTGCGACAGATACGCAGTATTTT
j_call: TRBJ2-3
d_call: NA
v_call: TRBV5-1
cdr3_length: 15
clone_size: few

cdr3_aa: CASSQETANYGYTF
cdr3_nt: TGCGCCAGCAGCCAAGAGACAGCTAACTATGGCTACACCTTC
j_call: TRBJ1-2
d_call: NA
v_call: TRBV4-3
cdr3_length: 14
clone_size: NA

cdr3_aa: CASSQARGQEAQYF
cdr3_nt: TGTGCCAGCAGCCAAGCTAGAGGGCAGGAGGCCCAGTACTTC
j_call: TRBJ2-7
d_call: NA
v_call: TRBV3-1
cdr3_length: 14
clone_size: NA

cdr3_aa: CASSYSNSGSYNEQFF
cdr3_nt: TGTGCCAGCAGTTACTCGAACAGCGGTTCCTACAATGAGCAGTTCTTC
j_call: TRBJ2-1
d_call: NA
v_call: TRBV6-5
cdr3_length: 16
clone_size: few

cdr3_aa: CASSQVLGSTDEQYF
cdr3_nt: TGCGCCAGCAGCCAAGTCCTCGGTTCCACCGACGAGCAGTACTTC
j_call: TRBJ2-7
d_call: NA
v_call: TRBV4-3
cdr3_length: 15
clone_size: NA

cdr3_aa: CAISGPSTDTQYF
cdr3_nt: TGTGCCATCAGTGGTCCCTCCACAGATACGCAGTATTTT
j_call: TRBJ2-3
d_call: NA
v_call: TRBV10-3
cdr3_length: 13
clone_size: NA

cdr3_aa: CASSYSDENTEAFF
cdr3_nt: TGTGCCAGCAGTTACTCCGACGAGAACACTGAAGCTTTCTTT
j_call: TRBJ1-1
d_call: NA
v_call: TRBV6-5
cdr3_length: 14
clone_size: NA

cdr3_aa: CANSFGTPSISYEQYF
cdr3_nt: TGTGCCAACAGTTTTGGGACACCTAGTATATCCTACGAGCAGTACTTC
j_call: TRBJ2-7
d_call: NA
v_call: TRBV12-3/TRBV12-4
cdr3_length: 16
clone_size: NA

cdr3_aa: CASSLVGTTYEQYF
cdr3_nt: TGTGCCAGCAGCTTGGTTGGGACCACCTACGAGCAGTACTTC
j_call: TRBJ2-7
d_call: NA
v_call: TRBV5-5
cdr3_length: 14
clone_size: few

cdr3_aa: CATSRGTTDTQYF
cdr3_nt: TGTGCCACCTCGCGCGGGACCACAGATACGCAGTATTTT
j_call: TRBJ2-3
d_call: NA
v_call: TRBV28
cdr3_length: 13
clone_size: few

cdr3_aa: CASSPGTGVSNQPQHF
cdr3_nt: TGTGCCAGCAGCCCCGGGACAGGGGTGAGCAATCAGCCCCAGCATTTT
j_call: TRBJ1-5
d_call: TRBD1
v_call: TRBV7-9
cdr3_length: 16
clone_size: NA

cdr3_aa: CASSLPGLVSYEQYF
cdr3_nt: TGTGCCAGCAGTTTACCTGGACTAGTCTCCTACGAGCAGTACTTC
j_call: TRBJ2-7
d_call: TRBD2
v_call: TRBV28
cdr3_length: 15
clone_size: NA

cdr3_aa: CASSPPGLVGSYEQYF
cdr3_nt: TGTGCCAGCAGTCCCCCGGGACTAGTGGGCTCCTACGAGCAGTACTTC
j_call: TRBJ2-7
d_call: TRBD2
v_call: TRBV28
cdr3_length: 16
clone_size: NA

cdr3_aa: CASSPRDRTCEQYF
cdr3_nt: TGTGCCAGCAGCCCCCGGGACAGAACCTGCGAGCAGTACTTC
j_call: TRBJ2-7
d_call: TRBD1
v_call: TRBV7-2
cdr3_length: 14
clone_size: NA

cdr3_aa: CGAGTSGSSIYNEQFF
cdr3_nt: TGCGGGGCCGGGACTAGCGGGAGTTCGATCTACAATGAGCAGTTCTTC
j_call: TRBJ2-1
d_call: TRBD2
v_call: TRBV20-1
cdr3_length: 16
clone_size: NA

cdr3_aa: CSARGHGGGLADTQYF
cdr3_nt: TGCAGTGCTAGGGGGCACGGGGGAGGTTTGGCAGATACGCAGTATTTT
j_call: TRBJ2-3
d_call: NA
v_call: TRBV20-1
cdr3_length: 16
clone_size: NA

cdr3_aa: CASRPTSGNHNEQFF
cdr3_nt: TGTGCCAGCAGGCCCACTAGCGGGAATCACAATGAGCAGTTCTTC
j_call: TRBJ2-1
d_call: TRBD2
v_call: TRBV2
cdr3_length: 15
clone_size: NA

cdr3_aa: CSALDRTLNEQYF
cdr3_nt: TGCAGCGCCCTGGACAGGACACTTAACGAGCAGTACTTC
j_call: TRBJ2-7
d_call: TRBD1
v_call: TRBV29-1
cdr3_length: 13
clone_size: few

cdr3_aa: CSVEVRGSGYTF
cdr3_nt: TGCAGCGTTGAAGTCAGGGGAAGTGGCTACACCTTC
j_call: TRBJ1-2
d_call: NA
v_call: TRBV29-1
cdr3_length: 12
clone_size: few

cdr3_aa: CASRIDRRKTDTQYF
cdr3_nt: TGTGCCAGCAGAATCGACAGGCGGAAGACAGATACGCAGTATTTT
j_call: TRBJ2-3
d_call: NA
v_call: TRBV6-1
cdr3_length: 15
clone_size: few

cdr3_aa: CAWRVYSSYEQYF
cdr3_nt: TGTGCCTGGAGGGTTTACAGTTCCTACGAGCAGTACTTC
j_call: TRBJ2-7
d_call: NA
v_call: TRBV2
cdr3_length: 13
clone_size: few

cdr3_aa: CSAEAGGKEKLFF
cdr3_nt: TGCAGCGCCGAGGCCGGTGGCAAGGAAAAACTGTTTTTT
j_call: TRBJ1-4
d_call: NA
v_call: TRBV29-1
cdr3_length: 13
clone_size: NA

cdr3_aa: CASRSTGLGIIPNEQFF
cdr3_nt: TGTGCCAGCAGATCGACAGGGCTGGGAATAATTCCAAATGAGCAGTTCTTC
j_call: TRBJ2-1
d_call: TRBD1
v_call: TRBV2
cdr3_length: 17
clone_size: NA

cdr3_aa: CATSRSPGQGAALGPEQFF
cdr3_nt: TGTGCCACCAGCAGATCCCCGGGACAGGGTGCAGCGTTAGGTCCTGAGCAGTTCTTC
j_call: TRBJ2-1
d_call: TRBD1
v_call: TRBV15
cdr3_length: 19
clone_size: NA

cdr3_aa: CSLEGTSGGSYNEQFF
cdr3_nt: TGCAGCCTTGAGGGGACTAGCGGGGGTTCCTACAATGAGCAGTTCTTC
j_call: TRBJ2-1
d_call: TRBD2
v_call: TRBV29-1
cdr3_length: 16
clone_size: NA

cdr3_aa: CASSRITSSYEQYF
cdr3_nt: TGTGCCAGCAGCCGCATTACTAGTTCCTACGAGCAGTACTTC
j_call: TRBJ2-7
d_call: NA
v_call: TRBV14
cdr3_length: 14
clone_size: NA

cdr3_aa: CASSHTGTTNYEQYF
cdr3_nt: TGCGCCAGCAGCCACACCGGGACTACCAACTACGAGCAGTACTTC
j_call: TRBJ2-7
d_call: TRBD2
v_call: TRBV5-1
cdr3_length: 15
clone_size: few

cdr3_aa: CASSYQGTSRGSSTDTQYF
cdr3_nt: TGTGCCAGCAGTTACCAAGGGACTAGCAGAGGGTCGAGCACAGATACGCAGTATTTT
j_call: TRBJ2-3
d_call: TRBD2
v_call: TRBV6-2/TRBV6-3
cdr3_length: 19
clone_size: NA

cdr3_aa: CSVSPGENTGELFF
cdr3_nt: TGCAGCGTGAGCCCAGGGGAAAACACCGGGGAGCTGTTTTTT
j_call: TRBJ2-2
d_call: NA
v_call: TRBV29-1
cdr3_length: 14
clone_size: NA

cdr3_aa: CASSSGGLGANEQFF
cdr3_nt: TGTGCCAGCAGTTCGGGGGGACTAGGGGCCAATGAGCAGTTCTTC
j_call: TRBJ2-1
d_call: TRBD2
v_call: TRBV28
cdr3_length: 15
clone_size: few

cdr3_aa: CASSTPSGASPDTQYF
cdr3_nt: TGTGCCAGCAGTACTCCTAGCGGGGCCTCCCCAGATACGCAGTATTTT
j_call: TRBJ2-3
d_call: TRBD2
v_call: TRBV28
cdr3_length: 16
clone_size: NA

cdr3_aa: CASSYSGNHNEQFF
cdr3_nt: TGTGCCAGCAGCTATAGCGGGAATCACAATGAGCAGTTCTTC
j_call: TRBJ2-1
d_call: TRBD2
v_call: TRBV11-1
cdr3_length: 14
clone_size: few

cdr3_aa: CAISESRGSGYEQYF
cdr3_nt: TGTGCCATCAGTGAGTCGAGGGGGTCCGGTTACGAGCAGTACTTC
j_call: TRBJ2-7
d_call: NA
v_call: TRBV10-3
cdr3_length: 15
clone_size: few

cdr3_aa: CASSQEGGSRGEQYF
cdr3_nt: TGCGCCAGCAGCCAAGAGGGCGGGAGTAGAGGCGAGCAGTACTTC
j_call: TRBJ2-7
d_call: TRBD2
v_call: TRBV4-3
cdr3_length: 15
clone_size: NA

cdr3_aa: CASSEDGFNYGYTF
cdr3_nt: TGTGCCAGCAGTGAGGACGGGTTTAACTATGGCTACACCTTC
j_call: TRBJ1-2
d_call: NA
v_call: TRBV25-1
cdr3_length: 14
clone_size: NA

cdr3_aa: CARSVGQLGSYNEQFF
cdr3_nt: TGTGCCAGGAGTGTTGGACAGCTCGGTTCCTACAATGAGCAGTTCTTC
j_call: TRBJ2-1
d_call: NA
v_call: TRBV2
cdr3_length: 16
clone_size: NA

cdr3_aa: CSASSGSSYEQYF
cdr3_nt: TGCAGTGCTAGTTCGGGGTCCTCCTACGAGCAGTACTTC
j_call: TRBJ2-7
d_call: NA
v_call: TRBV20-1
cdr3_length: 13
clone_size: many

cdr3_aa: CATRIGQGRGTEAFF
cdr3_nt: TGTGCCACCAGAATCGGACAGGGGAGGGGGACTGAAGCTTTCTTT
j_call: TRBJ1-1
d_call: TRBD1
v_call: TRBV6-1
cdr3_length: 15
clone_size: NA

cdr3_aa: CASSSDPGLGETQYF
cdr3_nt: TGTGCCAGCAGTTCGGATCCAGGGCTTGGAGAGACCCAGTACTTC
j_call: TRBJ2-5
d_call: NA
v_call: TRBV28
cdr3_length: 15
clone_size: NA

cdr3_aa: CASSPTVFFLSEANVLTF
cdr3_nt: TGTGCCAGCAGCCCGACGGTCTTTTTTCTCTCTGAGGCCAACGTCCTGACTTTC
j_call: TRBJ2-6
d_call: NA
v_call: TRBV11-2
cdr3_length: 18
clone_size: NA

cdr3_aa: CASSTQINQETQYF
cdr3_nt: TGTGCCAGCAGTACACAGATAAACCAAGAGACCCAGTACTTC
j_call: TRBJ2-5
d_call: NA
v_call: TRBV6-5
cdr3_length: 14
clone_size: few